This T cell receptor (beta chain) derives from a study of memory CD4+ T cells and cytomegalovirus serostatus. Single viable CD3+CD4+CD8-CD45RO+ cells were sorted as the memory CD4+ T cells. Positive selection with CD4 microbeads enriched total CD4+ T cells. Study results and limitations: Of 150 to 200 reported CMV TCRbeta sequences, under 70 were found in memory CD4+ repertoires.

Generated by immunoSEQ multiplex PCR, the TCRdb table keeps only in-frame clones and is missing some. The sample contains about 73,000 clones, approximately 78% of which appear only once. This CDR3 contains 14 residues. Concerning this clone: What it binds is not known.

The TCR was taken from an adult in good health and CMV-seropositive. This chain connects TRBV21-1 to TRBJ2-7; whether TRBD2, the table's D call, matches the DNA was not checked. TRBV21-1 is a listed pseudogene. Sequencing input: memory CD4+ T cells from blood. CDR3 residues: CASTQPSTNMEQYF. As DNA, the CDR3 is TGTGCCAGCACCCAACCGAGTACGAATATGGAGCAGTACTTC.